This entry lists 18 T cell receptor beta chains sequenced from one sample in a study of immune evolution from preneoplasia to lung adenocarcinoma. Libraries were prepared by immunoSEQ multiplex PCR; TCRdb keeps only in-frame clonotypes and omits some of them. The sample lists approximately 4,500 clones; over 70% were seen once. Sequencing was carried out using FFPE lung adenocarcinoma in situ tissue. These receptors came from a person aged 60 to 85 with lung adenocarcinoma.

This clone was observed a few times. This chain uses TRBV5-6 with TRBJ2-5, with D possibly matching TRBD1 (6 bases). V lost 2 bases and J 2 bases, leaving 10 bases between the germline ends. The CDR3 length is 14 residues. Germline values: CDR1 SGHDT, CDR2 YYEEEE. CDR3 loop: CASSLWTAQETQYF. DNA for the CDR3: TGTGCCAGCAGCTTATGGACAGCGCAAGAGACCCAGTACTTC.

The chain joins TRBV25-1 to TRBJ1-5; perhaps TRBD1 as D (5 bases). This CDR3 contains 14 residues. The germline V gene has CDR1 MGHDK and CDR2 SYGVNS. V shed 3 bases and J shed 5 bases, with 11 bases lying between them. The DNA for the CDR3 is TGTGCCAGCAGTGACCGACAGAGGCATCAGCCCCAGCATTTT. Translating gives CASSDRQRHQPQHF.

V is TRBV9 and J is TRBJ2-5, with D unresolved. With 2 bases removed from V and 5 bases from J, the gap between germline ends came to 13 bases. Germline CDR1 is SGDLS and CDR2 is YYNGEE. The CDR3 is 14 amino acids. The CDR3 here is CASSVALSKETQYF. The CDR3, as DNA: TGTGCCAGCAGCGTCGCACTGAGCAAGGAGACCCAGTACTTC.

In the case of this clone: In the same sample, other DNA sequences code for this CDR3. The chain couples TRBV7-2 to TRBJ2-3, with D perhaps matching TRBD1 (7 bases). Germline lookup yields CDR1 SGHTA and CDR2 FQGNSA. There are 16 residues in the CDR3. V dropped 7 bases and J dropped 2 bases, with 19 bases sitting between them. The CDR3 DNA sequence: TGTGCCAGCACCCGGGTGGCAGGGGGGTTCACAGATACGCAGTATTTT. It encodes CASTRVAGGFTDTQYF.

The chain combines TRBV28 with TRBJ1-2; unclear D gene. From germline, CDR1 is MDHEN and CDR2 SYDVKM. Trimming stripped 10 bases from V and 5 bases from J, with 14 bases between. The CDR3 has 12 residues. CDR3 DNA sequence: TGTGCCACCACAGCGGGGATTTATGGCTACACCTTC. It translates to CATTAGIYGYTF.

This clone has more than one count but fewer than ten. This chain uses TRBV29-1 with TRBJ2-7, with D perhaps matching TRBD1 (6 bases). V was shortened by 2 bases and J by 7 bases, with 12 bases between the two germline ends. The length of the CDR3 is 12 residues. Looked up from germline, CDR1 is SQVTM and CDR2 is ANQGSEA. Here the CDR3 DNA reads TGCAGCGTTGAAACAGGGTTCGGAGAGCAGTACTTC. Protein: CSVETGFGEQYF.

This chain links TRBV28 with TRBJ1-5; no definite D call. Germline assignment: CDR1 MDHEN and CDR2 SYDVKM. V shed 2 bases and J shed 1 base, with 9 bases lying between them. The CDR3 is 15 amino acids. CDR3 in amino acids: CASSLGGGSNQPQHF. The CDR3 DNA reads as TGTGCCAGCAGTTTAGGAGGAGGAAGCAATCAGCCCCAGCATTTT.

The chain's CDR3 is CASSGNGQETQYF. The DNA of the CDR3 is TGTGCCAGCAGTGGTAACGGACAAGAGACCCAGTACTTC. This chain joins TRBV2 and TRBJ2-5; D remains ambiguous. The CDR3 consists of 13 residues. Germline CDR1 is SNHLY and CDR2 is FYNNEI. V lost 4 bases and J lost 2, with 8 bases in between.

The rearrangement links TRBV7-3 to TRBJ2-1; 7 bases fit TRBD1. The junction had 7 bases not matched to a gene; V was cut back by 5 bases and J by 3 bases. CDR3 length: 15 residues. Germline-derived CDR1 and CDR2 are SGHTA and FQGTGA. The CDR3 protein is CASSITGDVYNEQFF. CDR3 DNA sequence: TGTGCCAGCAGCATCACAGGGGATGTCTACAATGAGCAGTTCTTC.

This chain connects TRBV15 to TRBJ2-2; 9 bases agree with TRBD2. Per the germline V gene, CDR1 is LNHNV and CDR2 is YYDKDF (reference sequence). The CDR3 loop spans 15 amino acids. The V and J ends lost 3 bases and 6 bases, in that order; junction bases with no gene match: 5. CDR3 sequence: CATSSSGLASGELFF. As DNA, the CDR3 is TGTGCCACCAGCAGTTCGGGACTAGCCTCCGGGGAGCTGTTTTTT.

The rearrangement joins TRBV30 to TRBJ2-3; D is possibly TRBD1 (6 bases). The CDR3 runs 13 residues. Deletions cut 7 bases from V and 3 bases from J, with 14 bases between. Germline assignment: CDR1 GTSNPN and CDR2 SVGIG (reference sequence). CDR3 loop: CAYIQGDTDTQYF. The CDR3 DNA follows: TGTGCCTACATACAGGGTGATACAGATACGCAGTATTTT. Filled out from reference TRBV30 and TRBJ2-3, the complete variable domain reads SQTIHQWPATLVQPVGSPLSLECTVEGTSNPNLYWYRQAAGRGLQLLFYSVGIGQISSEVPQNLSASRPQDRQFILSSKKLLLSDSGFYLCAYIQGDTDTQYFGPGTRLTVL.

Note on this clone: Different DNA sequences within this sample yield the same CDR3. This CDR3 reads CASSLGVQRTGGGETQYF. In DNA form, the CDR3 reads TGTGCCAGCAGCTTGGGGGTGCAGCGGACAGGGGGCGGAGAGACCCAGTACTTC. The chain combines TRBV5-4 with TRBJ2-5; the match to TRBD1 covers 11 bases. CDR3 size: 18 residues. V lost 0 bases, J lost 4 bases, and 11 bases stayed unmatched. From germline, CDR1 is SGHNT and CDR2 YYREEE (reference sequence).

The V call is TRBV4-2, the J call TRBJ1-3; D is undetermined. Germline assignment: CDR1 LGHNA and CDR2 YNFKEQ. V lost 0 bases to trimming and J lost 4 bases, with 22 bases between them. The CDR3 is 19 amino acids. The CDR3 reads CASSQEEVGRNAAGNTIYF. CDR3 nucleotide sequence: TGTGCCAGCAGCCAAGAAGAGGTAGGGAGGAACGCGGCGGGAAACACCATATATTTT.

Judged by abundance, this clone is large. The V and J genes are TRBV6-6 and TRBJ2-5; D is uncertain. This CDR3 spans 11 amino acids. Trimming removed 2 bases at V and 4 bases at J, with 2 bases between. Looked up from germline, CDR1 is MNHNY and CDR2 is SVGAGI (reference sequence). The CDR3 is CASSYPETQYF. As DNA, the CDR3 is TGTGCCAGCAGTTACCCAGAGACCCAGTACTTC.

This chain links TRBV28 with TRBJ1-2; tentatively, D is TRBD1 (5 bases). V shed 4 bases and J shed 8 bases, with 11 bases lying between them. Germline CDR1 is MDHEN and CDR2 is SYDVKM. CDR3 length: 12 residues. CDR3: CASSSGPGGYTF. The CDR3, as DNA: TGTGCCAGCAGTTCGGGACCGGGCGGCTACACCTTC.

This chain joins TRBV4-1 and TRBJ2-2; D tentatively fits TRBD1 or TRBD2 (5 bases each). The CDR3 has 19 residues. V was trimmed by 2 bases and J by 3 bases, leaving 22 bases between them. Germline V lookup: CDR1 MGHRA, CDR2 YSYEKL. This CDR3 reads CASSQNLPGQGSHTGELFF. In DNA form, the CDR3 reads TGCGCCAGCAGCCAAAATCTACCGGGGCAGGGCTCCCACACCGGGGAGCTGTTTTTT.

The genes are TRBV29-1 and TRBJ2-3; the match to TRBD1 covers 7 bases. The CDR3 is 14 residues long. CDR1 and CDR2 (germline): SQVTM, ANQGSEA. J was trimmed by 1 base and V by 8 bases; bases with no gene match: 9. The CDR3 DNA is TGCAGCACAACGGGGACAGCCGGCACAGATACGCAGTATTTT. Amino acid sequence: CSTTGTAGTDTQYF.

V is TRBV30 and J is TRBJ1-1, with unresolved D. Per germline, CDR1 GTSNPN and CDR2 SVGIG (reference sequence). Trimming left V 1 base short and J 0 bases short, with 3 bases between. This CDR3 has 12 residues. In DNA form, the CDR3 reads TGTGCCTGGAGTGCAGTGAACACTGAAGCTTTCTTT. The encoded protein is CAWSAVNTEAFF.